These 5 T cell receptor beta chains share one sample of origin, sequenced in a study of cytomegalovirus exposure and HLA in healthy donors. Use of 60 Vbeta and 13 Jbeta primers characterized the PCR. The table came from immunoSEQ multiplex PCR; TCRdb's copy has only in-frame clones and leaves some out. The sample lists about 200,000 clones, around 79% occurring once. Sequencing was done on a sample of PBMCs. These receptors came from a male donor in good health and CMV-seropositive.

As DNA, the CDR3 is TGTGCCATCAGAGGAAAAGGGGATCAGCCCCAGCATTTT. This encodes CAIRGKGDQPQHF. The chain is built from TRBV10-3 and TRBJ1-5; TRBD1 might be the D (5 bases). V shed 6 bases and J shed 5 bases, with 11 bases lying between them. CDR3 size: 13 residues. CDR1 is ENHRY, CDR2 SYGVKD, per germline.

The rearrangement links TRBV29-1 to TRBJ2-3, with D maybe TRBD2 (6 bases). This CDR3 comprises 14 residues. The germline V and J ends were trimmed by 8 bases and 0 bases, with 15 bases remaining between them. The V gene's germline CDR1 is SQVTM and CDR2 ANQGSEA. The CDR3 spells CSLYRDSSTDTQYF. The CDR3 DNA is TGCAGCCTCTATCGGGACTCCAGCACAGATACGCAGTATTTT.

The V gene is TRBV7-8, the J gene TRBJ1-4; TRBD1 might be the D (5 bases). The CDR3 is 14 residues long. V was cut by 7 bases and J by 10 bases, with 19 bases left in between. CDR1 SGHVS and CDR2 FQNEAQ come from the germline V gene. The CDR3 nucleotides are TGTGCCAGCACCCACACAGGTTCCCAGGGAAAACTGTTTTTT. Protein sequence: CASTHTGSQGKLFF.

The gene calls are TRBV30 and TRBJ2-1; 11 positions match TRBD2. V trimming: 5 bases; J trimming: 6 bases; junction bases outside the gene matches: 3. CDR1 GTSNPN and CDR2 SVGIG come from the germline V gene (reference sequence). The CDR3 is 13 amino acids. Here the CDR3 reads CAWAGLAANEQFF. The CDR3 DNA follows: TGTGCCTGGGCGGGACTAGCGGCCAATGAGCAGTTCTTC.

This rearrangement joins TRBV11-2 to TRBJ2-7; D remains ambiguous. V gave up 1 base and J gave up 4 bases, with 20 bases separating them. CDR3 length: 17 amino acids. Germline CDR1 reads SGHAT; CDR2 reads FQNNGV. CDR3 loop: CASSLGSTVDVPYEQYF. Here the CDR3 DNA reads TGTGCCAGCAGCTTAGGGTCTACAGTGGATGTCCCTTACGAGCAGTACTTC.